These 24 T cell receptor beta chains share one sample of origin, sequenced in a study of OX40 agonist ivuxolimab in advanced cancers. Sequencing was performed with immunoSEQ multiplex PCR; in TCRdb, only in-frame clones are kept and a portion is missing. The sample has roughly 72,000 clones; 85% to 90% are singletons. The starting material was CD4+ or CD8+ T cells sorted from blood, obtained in a trial of the OX40 agonist ivuxolimab. The receptors derive from an adult with an advanced solid tumor such as melanoma, head and neck, liver or kidney cancer.

In the case of this clone: The junction does not match germline at one end; this may be a read error. CDR3 residues: CTSSEDRVQETQYF. The CDR3 nucleotides are TGTACCAGCAGTGAAGACAGGGTCCAAGAGACCCAGTACTTC. The chain employs TRBV6-1 and TRBJ2-5; 7 positions match TRBD1. The germline CDR1 and CDR2 sequences are MNHNS and SASEGT. The CDR3 is made up of 14 amino acids.

Regarding this clone: Other DNA sequences in this sample translate to the same CDR3. The chain uses TRBV5-1 and TRBJ2-5, with 16 bases lining up with TRBD2. CDR1 is SGHRS, CDR2 YFSETQ, per germline. The CDR3 loop spans 16 amino acids. The trim removed 4 bases at V and 4 bases at J, leaving 4 bases unmatched. The CDR3 bases are TGCGCCAGCAGCCTAGGGACTAGCGGGGGGGCAGAGACCCAGTACTTC. It specifies CASSLGTSGGAETQYF.

The gene calls are TRBV10-3 and TRBJ2-3; D is undetermined. The CDR3 sequence is 13 residues long. Between the trimmed V and J ends, which lost 4 bases and 2 bases, there was a span of 7 bases. Germline assignment: CDR1 ENHRY and CDR2 SYGVKD. The CDR3 protein is CAISGESTDTQYF. Here the CDR3 DNA reads TGTGCCATCAGTGGCGAGTCCACAGATACGCAGTATTTT.

This chain joins TRBV5-4 and TRBJ2-5; D gene ambiguous. V dropped 5 bases and J dropped 2 bases, with 10 bases sitting between them. The length of the CDR3 is 13 residues. Germline V gene data show CDR1 as SGHNT and CDR2 as YYREEE (reference sequence). Here the CDR3 DNA reads TGTGCCAGCAGTCGCGACTTGCAAGAGACCCAGTACTTC. It yields the protein CASSRDLQETQYF.

Written as DNA, the CDR3 is TGCGCCAGCAGTCAATCGGTGGGGGGAGTCGACGAGCAGTACTTC. This codes for CASSQSVGGVDEQYF. V gene TRBV23-1 combines with J gene TRBJ2-7; the D gene is possibly TRBD2 (6 bases). TRBV23-1 is an ORF for which the function is uncertain. Trimming left V 0 bases short and J 5 bases short, with 14 bases between. The CDR3 covers 15 residues.

V usage is TRBV28 and J usage is TRBJ2-5; 8 bases agree with TRBD2. V lost 6 bases to trimming and J lost 3 bases; unmatched junction nucleotides: 12. This CDR3 is 16 amino acids long. The germline V gene has CDR1 MDHEN and CDR2 SYDVKM. DNA for the CDR3: TGTGCCAGCAGCCCATGGGGCGGGGGGAAGGAAGAGACCCAGTACTTC. Translation gives CASSPWGGGKEETQYF.

This sequence joins TRBV2 and TRBJ2-1, with D maybe TRBD2 (6 bases). Trimming stripped 3 bases from V and 5 bases from J, with 14 bases between. Per the germline V gene, CDR1 is SNHLY and CDR2 is FYNNEI. The CDR3 loop spans 15 amino acids. The CDR3 region is CASSEGQRANNEQFF. CDR3 DNA: TGTGCCAGCAGTGAGGGCCAGCGGGCCAACAATGAGCAGTTCTTC.

The chain is built from TRBV5-5 and TRBJ2-5; D possibly corresponds to TRBD2 (6 bases). V lost 2 bases, J lost 2 bases, and 7 bases lay in between. Germline assignment: CDR1 SGHKS and CDR2 YYEKEE (reference sequence). The CDR3 runs 13 residues. The CDR3 DNA follows: TGTGCCAGCAGCTTCCTAGCGCAAGAGACCCAGTACTTC. It specifies CASSFLAQETQYF. Combining the CDR3 with reference TRBV5-5 and TRBJ2-5 gives the whole variable domain DAGVTQSPTHLIKTRGQQVTLRCSPISGHKSVSWYQQVLGQGPQFIFQYYEKEERGRGNFPDRFSARQFPNYSSELNVNALLLGDSALYLCASSFLAQETQYFGPGTRLLVL.

The chain links TRBV4-3 to TRBJ2-7; D not resolved. The germline V gene encodes CDR1 LGHNA and CDR2 YSLEER. The CDR3 totals 11 residues. V lost 5 bases and J lost 3, with 5 bases in between. This CDR3 is CASSLGYEQYF. In DNA, the CDR3 is TGCGCCAGCAGCTTAGGCTACGAGCAGTACTTC.

The chain joins TRBV6-6 to TRBJ1-2; the match to TRBD1 covers 9 bases. The ends lost 6 bases at V and 0 bases at J; junction bases unmatched: 5. This CDR3 has 15 amino acids. Germline CDR1 reads MNHNY; CDR2 reads SVGAGI (reference sequence). The CDR3 nucleotides read TGTGCCAGCAGGTGGACAGGGGCAGCTAACTATGGCTACACCTTC. Its protein product is CASRWTGAANYGYTF.

The gene calls are TRBV11-2 and TRBJ2-2; the D is unclear. The germline V and J ends were trimmed by 1 base and 6 bases, with 9 bases remaining between them. Germline V CDR1 and CDR2: SGHAT, FQNNGV. The CDR3 covers 14 residues. For the CDR3, the DNA is TGTGCCAGCAGCTTAGTTGTCGGGCCCGGGGAGCTGTTTTTT. Its protein product is CASSLVVGPGELFF.

A note on this clone: This likely comes from a read error, as the CDR3 has no conserved phenylalanine or tryptophan at its end. No DNA is shown, since the ends of the CDR3 on it are uncertain; the CDR3 is the one TCRdb lists. The J gene is TRBJ1-1, the V gene TRBV10-2. The CDR3 totals 10 residues, both ends included. Germline V gene sequence: CDR1 WSHSY, CDR2 SAAADI. This CDR3 is CASSESRPSG.

The chain combines TRBV6-5 with TRBJ2-7, with D hard to call. Per the germline V gene, CDR1 is MNHEY and CDR2 is SVGAGI. With 2 bases removed from V and 1 base from J, the gap between germline ends came to 9 bases. This CDR3 has 14 amino acids. Written as DNA, the CDR3 is TGTGCCAGCAGTTACAGCCCCCAGTCCTACGAGCAGTACTTC. It is translated as CASSYSPQSYEQYF.

The rearrangement joins TRBV28 to TRBJ1-5; D not resolved. Germline values: CDR1 MDHEN, CDR2 SYDVKM. The CDR3 spans 15 residues. Trimming shortened V by 6 bases and J by 5 bases, and 17 bases separated the two germline ends. CDR3 sequence: CASSLLRRVDQPQHF. The CDR3 coding sequence is TGTGCCAGCAGCCTCCTCAGGAGGGTTGATCAGCCCCAGCATTTT.

V and J are TRBV27 and TRBJ2-1, with 8 bases identical to TRBD2. CDR3 length: 14 amino acids. With V trimmed by 2 bases and J by 10 bases, 7 bases remained unmatched. In germline, CDR1 is MNHEY, CDR2 SMNVEV (reference sequence). For the CDR3, the DNA is TGTGCCAGCAGTTTAAGTTTGGGCGGGGGGGAGCAGTTCTTC. It is translated as CASSLSLGGGEQFF.

The chain has TRBV4-2 and TRBJ1-1; tentative D call: TRBD1 (6 bases). CDR3 length equals 14 residues. The germline CDR1 and CDR2 sequences are LGHNA and YNFKEQ. Trimming removed 5 bases from V and 2 bases from J, with 12 bases in between. Written as DNA, the CDR3 is TGTGCCAGCAGCTTACAGGGATTAAACACTGAAGCTTTCTTT. As protein: CASSLQGLNTEAFF.

This rearrangement joins TRBV6-5 to TRBJ2-3, with D perhaps matching TRBD2 (6 bases). This CDR3 comprises 15 residues. Germline V CDR1 and CDR2: MNHEY, SVGAGI. Deletions cut 7 bases from V and 4 bases from J, with 18 bases between. The CDR3 reads CASKGLAKRSDTQYF. CDR3 nucleotides: TGTGCCAGCAAGGGACTCGCGAAAAGGTCAGATACGCAGTATTTT.

V usage is TRBV5-5 and J usage is TRBJ2-1; D is undetermined. The CDR3 loop spans 14 amino acids. Trimming left V 3 bases short and J 4 bases short, with 11 bases between. Germline-derived CDR1 and CDR2 are SGHKS and YYEKEE (reference sequence). The CDR3 sequence: CASSWGGLYNEQFF. The DNA for the CDR3 is TGTGCCAGCAGCTGGGGTGGTTTATACAATGAGCAGTTCTTC.

The CDR3 coding sequence is TGTGCCAGCAGCGTATGGGGGGCTCAGCCCCAGCATTTT. It yields the protein CASSVWGAQPQHF. V gene TRBV11-2 combines with J gene TRBJ1-5; possibly TRBD1 for D (6 bases). Germline CDR1 reads SGHAT; CDR2 reads FQNNGV. Deletions cut 5 bases from V and 6 bases from J, with 11 bases between. The CDR3 has 13 residues.

This clone came up once. The chain recombines TRBV19 with TRBJ2-7, with 10 bases that match TRBD2. The CDR3 is made up of 15 amino acids. Losses at the gene ends were 3 bases for V and 2 bases for J; bases not matched to a gene: 4. CDR1 and CDR2 from the germline V gene are LNHDA and SQIVND (reference sequence). Here the CDR3 reads CASSIWGTSAYEQYF. CDR3 DNA sequence: TGTGCCAGTAGTATCTGGGGGACTAGCGCCTACGAGCAGTACTTC.

The V call is TRBV4-2, the J call TRBJ1-5; D is undetermined. Germline CDR1 is LGHNA and CDR2 is YNFKEQ. The CDR3 contains 15 residues. Trimming stripped 1 base from V and 1 base from J, with 8 bases between. This CDR3 is CASSQVEGSNQPQHF. CDR3 DNA: TGTGCCAGCAGCCAAGTTGAGGGAAGCAATCAGCCCCAGCATTTT.

This chain links TRBV2 with TRBJ2-1; perhaps D is TRBD1 or TRBD2 (5 bases each). The germline V gene has CDR1 SNHLY and CDR2 FYNNEI. The CDR3 covers 15 residues. Trimming took off 4 bases at V and 10 bases at J, with 20 bases between the two ends. CDR3 sequence (DNA): TGTGCCAGCAGTGCCGGGACCAGGGAAATTAGGGAGCAGTTCTTC. Its translation: CASSAGTREIREQFF.

This clone was seen only a few times. The J gene is TRBJ1-1, the V gene TRBV6-1; no clear D. Looked up from germline, CDR1 is MNHNS and CDR2 is SASEGT. The V and J ends lost 2 bases and 1 base respectively, with 14 bases between them. The CDR3 is made up of 16 amino acids. CDR3 nucleotide sequence: TGTGCCAGCAGTGAAATCCGGACGGGTAGGAACACTGAAGCTTTCTTT. It is translated as CASSEIRTGRNTEAFF.

The chain is built from TRBV18 and TRBJ1-2, with a possible D match to TRBD1 (5 bases). Trimming pared 9 bases from V and 3 bases from J, leaving 17 bases between. The CDR3 has 14 amino acids. Per the germline V gene, CDR1 is KGHSH and CDR2 is LQKENI. The CDR3 here is CASYSGGSDYGYTF. Here the CDR3 DNA reads TGTGCCAGTTATTCCGGGGGATCGGACTATGGCTACACCTTC.